Included here is one T cell receptor beta chain sequence, with context. Antigen unknown. The data stem from a study of cytomegalovirus exposure and HLA in healthy donors. PCR employed 60 Vbeta and 13 Jbeta primers. TCRdb keeps only in-frame clones here, not all; method: immunoSEQ multiplex PCR. This sample carries 100,000 to 150,000 clones, approximately 80% of them seen once, and the ten largest clones take approximately 3.8%. The V end lost 1 base, the J end lost 6 bases, and 7 bases lay between the germline ends. Germline CDR1 reads SGHTA; CDR2 reads FQGNSA. The CDR3 loop spans 12 amino acids. Notes on the study in general: On later analysis, the bulk of CMV-associated TCR beta chains appeared to be HLA-restricted.

The TCR originated in a man aged 35-49 years in good health and CMV-seronegative. Sequencing used PBMCs. J is TRBJ2-7 and V is TRBV7-2; D not certain. The CDR3 spells CASSLGSGEQYF. CDR3 nucleotide sequence: TGTGCCAGCAGCTTAGGATCGGGCGAGCAGTACTTC.